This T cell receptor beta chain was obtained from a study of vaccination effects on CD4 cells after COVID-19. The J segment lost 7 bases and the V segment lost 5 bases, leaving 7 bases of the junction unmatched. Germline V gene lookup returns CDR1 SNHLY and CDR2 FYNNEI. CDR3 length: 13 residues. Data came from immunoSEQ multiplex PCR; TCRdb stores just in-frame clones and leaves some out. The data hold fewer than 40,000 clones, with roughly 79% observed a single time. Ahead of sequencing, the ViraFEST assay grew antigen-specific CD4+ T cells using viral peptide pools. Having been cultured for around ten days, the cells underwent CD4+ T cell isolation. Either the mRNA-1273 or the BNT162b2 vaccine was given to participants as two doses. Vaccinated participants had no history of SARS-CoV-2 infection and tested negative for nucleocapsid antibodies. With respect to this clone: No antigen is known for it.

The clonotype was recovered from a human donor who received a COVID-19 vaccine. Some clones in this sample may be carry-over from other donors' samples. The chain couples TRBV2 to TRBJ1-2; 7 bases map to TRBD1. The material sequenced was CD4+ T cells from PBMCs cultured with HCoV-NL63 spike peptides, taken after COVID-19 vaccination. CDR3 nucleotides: TGTGCCAGCAGTTATACAGGGGTCTCTGGCTACACCTTC. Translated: CASSYTGVSGYTF.